The text below deals with one T cell receptor (beta chain). This clone occurred many times. No antigen is known for it. Per-nucleotide qualities are absent, and no much larger clonotype sits a single base away. This entry comes from a study of metastatic and nonmetastatic thyroid tumors (TCRdb year 2020). Regarding the research as a whole: Repertoires were compared across peripheral blood and tumor or nodule tissue samples from malignant and benign thyroid patients.

Study-level results and caveats: TCR beta diversity was reported as significantly higher in malignant tumors than in benign nodules, in both blood and tumor samples.

Libraries were prepared through PCR. Instrument on record: Illumina HiSeq 4000. High-throughput sequencing was used to profile the TCR beta-chain CDR3 region of each patient. The source study handled its data this way. CDR3 differences across clinicopathological groups were used to build a classifier for discriminating distant-metastatic papillary thyroid cancer patients. Repertoire diversity was assessed with the Shannon index, and tumor-blood repertoire similarity with the Morisita-Horn index. TCRdb redid the processing of the public reads, applying fastp at Q25 and MiXCR, and retained in-frame beta chains. TCRdb, rather than the study authors, made the V and J calls. In this sample the table shows tens of thousands of clones, roughly 15% of which occur a single time. The ten top clones hold 2.5% to 3% of the sample. The CDR3 sequence holds 14 residues, the cysteine and phenylalanine included. Only the CDR3 portion is preserved as DNA: 42 bases, with reading frame beginning at the first base. V was cut back by 0 bases and J by 4 bases, leaving a gap of 10 bases between them. The germline V gene encodes CDR1 SGHDT and CDR2 YYEEEE.

No treatment had been received by any patient before thyroid surgery. The study retrospectively analysed patient clinical samples collected from about 2012 to 2019 using T-cell receptor beta sequencing. The rearrangement combines TRBV5-6 with TRBJ1-2, with a weak D call of TRBD1 (5 bases match). Material: blood. This TCR came from a female donor with papillary thyroid cancer or a benign thyroid nodule (not recorded which). Some clones in this sample may be carry-over from other donors' samples. CDR3 loop: CASSLAWGPYGYTF. Here is the DNA: TGTGCCAGCAGCTTGGCATGGGGCCCCTATGGCTACACCTTC. The CDR3, completed at both ends by the reference TRBV5-6 and TRBJ1-2 genes, gives the full variable domain DAGVTQSPTHLIKTRGQQVTLRCSPKSGHDTVSWYQQALGQGPQFIFQYYEEEERQRGNFPDRFSGHQFPNYSSELNVNALLLGDSALYLCASSLAWGPYGYTFGSGTRLTVV.